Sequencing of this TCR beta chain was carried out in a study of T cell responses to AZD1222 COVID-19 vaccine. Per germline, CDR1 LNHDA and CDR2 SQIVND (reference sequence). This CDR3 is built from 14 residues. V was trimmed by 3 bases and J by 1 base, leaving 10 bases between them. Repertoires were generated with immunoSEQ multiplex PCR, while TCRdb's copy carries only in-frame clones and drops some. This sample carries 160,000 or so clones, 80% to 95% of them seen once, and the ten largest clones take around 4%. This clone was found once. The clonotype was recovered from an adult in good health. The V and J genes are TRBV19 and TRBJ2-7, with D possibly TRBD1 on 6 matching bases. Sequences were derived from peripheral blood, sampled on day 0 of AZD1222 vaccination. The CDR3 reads CASSMGRGSYEQYF. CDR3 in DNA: TGTGCCAGTAGTATGGGCAGGGGATCCTACGAGCAGTACTTC.